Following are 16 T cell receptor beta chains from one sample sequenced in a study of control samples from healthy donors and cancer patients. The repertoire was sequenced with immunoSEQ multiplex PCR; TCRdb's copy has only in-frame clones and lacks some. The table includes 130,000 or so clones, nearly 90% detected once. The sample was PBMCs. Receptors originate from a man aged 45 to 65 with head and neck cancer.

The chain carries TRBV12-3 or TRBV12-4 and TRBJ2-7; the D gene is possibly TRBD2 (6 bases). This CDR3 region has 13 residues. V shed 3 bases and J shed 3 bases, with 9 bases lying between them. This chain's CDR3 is CASSLGRFYEQYF. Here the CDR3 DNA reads TGTGCCAGCAGTTTGGGGAGGTTCTACGAGCAGTACTTC.

The CDR3 sequence: CASNLQGSNSPLHF. DNA for the CDR3: TGTGCCAGCAACCTACAGGGGAGTAATTCACCCCTCCACTTT. The chain joins TRBV19 to TRBJ1-6; 7 bases map to TRBD1. The CDR3 is made up of 14 amino acids. The germline gives CDR1 LNHDA, CDR2 SQIVND (reference sequence). The ends lost 9 bases at V and 6 bases at J; junction bases unmatched: 8. The complete variable domain, with remaining parts taken from reference TRBV19 and TRBJ1-6, reads DGGITQSPKYLFRKEGQNVTLSCEQNLNHDAMYWYRQDPGQGLRLIYYSQIVNDFQKGDIAEGYSVSREKKESFPLTVTSAQKNPTAFYLCASNLQGSNSPLHFGNGTRLTVT.

In DNA, the CDR3 is TGTGCTAGTGGGCTGACGGACGGGGAGCTGTTTTTT. Translating it yields CASGLTDGELFF. The chain employs TRBV12-5 and TRBJ2-2; D uncertain. CDR1 is LGHNT, CDR2 FRNRAP, per germline. Between the trimmed V and J ends, which lost 6 bases and 7 bases, there was a span of 9 bases. This CDR3 has 12 residues.

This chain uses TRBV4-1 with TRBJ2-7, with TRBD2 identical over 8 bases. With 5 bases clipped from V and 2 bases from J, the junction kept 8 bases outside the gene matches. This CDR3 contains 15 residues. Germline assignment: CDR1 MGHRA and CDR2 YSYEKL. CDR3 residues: CASSDLLADTYEQYF. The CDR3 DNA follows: TGCGCCAGCAGCGACTTACTAGCGGATACCTACGAGCAGTACTTC.

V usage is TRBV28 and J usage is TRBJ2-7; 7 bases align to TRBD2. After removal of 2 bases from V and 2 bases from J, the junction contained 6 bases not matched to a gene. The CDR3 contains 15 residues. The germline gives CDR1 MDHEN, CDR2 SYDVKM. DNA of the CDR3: TGTGCCAGCAGTTTACTGGGTGGGGGGGCCTACGAGCAGTACTTC. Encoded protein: CASSLLGGGAYEQYF.

The DNA of the CDR3 is TGTGCCAGCAGCCTTCCCCCGGGCAGGGGAACTGGGGCCAACGTCCTGACTTTC. Its protein is CASSLPPGRGTGANVLTF. V and J are TRBV3-1 (or the pseudogene TRBV3-2) and TRBJ2-6; TRBD1 might be the D (6 bases). This CDR3 comprises 18 residues. Per germline, CDR1 LGHDT and CDR2 YNNKEL (reference sequence). The V and J ends lost 4 bases and 2 bases respectively, with 18 bases between them.

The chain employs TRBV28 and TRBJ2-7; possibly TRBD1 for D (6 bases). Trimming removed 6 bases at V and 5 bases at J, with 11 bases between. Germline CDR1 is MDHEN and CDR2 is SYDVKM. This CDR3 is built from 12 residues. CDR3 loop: CASRTGYDEQYF. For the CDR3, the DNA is TGTGCCAGCAGGACAGGCTACGACGAGCAGTACTTC.

CDR3 residues: CASSSRDWPRLSPLHF. CDR3 DNA sequence: TGTGCCAGCAGTTCCCGGGACTGGCCTCGTCTGTCACCCCTCCACTTT. The chain couples TRBV28 to TRBJ1-6; a possible D gene is TRBD1 (5 bases). CDR1 MDHEN and CDR2 SYDVKM come from the germline V gene. V was cut by 4 bases and J by 10 bases, with 20 bases left in between. The CDR3 contains 16 residues.

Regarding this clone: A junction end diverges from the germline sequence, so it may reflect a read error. The CDR3 is CARSAGGGVNEKLFF. CDR3 nucleotide sequence: TGTGCCCGCAGCGCGGGGGGTGGGGTAAATGAAAAACTGTTTTTT. The gene calls are TRBV9 and TRBJ1-4, with D possibly TRBD1 on 5 matching bases. CDR1 and CDR2 (germline): SGDLS, YYNGEE. This CDR3 comprises 15 residues.

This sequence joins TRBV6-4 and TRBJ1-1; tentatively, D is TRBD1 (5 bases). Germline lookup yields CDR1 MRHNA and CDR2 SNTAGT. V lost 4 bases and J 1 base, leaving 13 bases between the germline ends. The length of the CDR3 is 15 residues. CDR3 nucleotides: TGTGCCAGCAGTGTGGGGGTAGGGAAGAACACTGAAGCTTTCTTT. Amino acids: CASSVGVGKNTEAFF.

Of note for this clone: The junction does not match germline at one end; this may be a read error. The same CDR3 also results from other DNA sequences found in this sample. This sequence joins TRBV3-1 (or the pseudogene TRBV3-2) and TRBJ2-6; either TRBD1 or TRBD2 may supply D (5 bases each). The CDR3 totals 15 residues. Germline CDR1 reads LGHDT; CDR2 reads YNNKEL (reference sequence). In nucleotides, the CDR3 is TGTGCCAGCAGCAAAGAGAGGGGTGGGGCCAACGTCCTGACTTTC. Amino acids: CASSKERGGANVLTF.

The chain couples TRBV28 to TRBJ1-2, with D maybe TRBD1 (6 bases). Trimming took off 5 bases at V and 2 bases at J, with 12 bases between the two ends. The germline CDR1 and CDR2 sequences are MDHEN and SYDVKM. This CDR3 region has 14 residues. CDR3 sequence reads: CASSPGQPNYGYTF. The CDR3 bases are TGTGCCAGCAGTCCTGGACAGCCAAACTATGGCTACACCTTC.

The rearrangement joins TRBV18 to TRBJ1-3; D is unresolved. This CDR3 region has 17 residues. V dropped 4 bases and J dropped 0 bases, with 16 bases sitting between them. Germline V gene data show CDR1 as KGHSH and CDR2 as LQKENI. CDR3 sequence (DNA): TGTGCCAGCTCACAAACCCCATCGGGAGCCTCTGGAAACACCATATATTTT. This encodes CASSQTPSGASGNTIYF.

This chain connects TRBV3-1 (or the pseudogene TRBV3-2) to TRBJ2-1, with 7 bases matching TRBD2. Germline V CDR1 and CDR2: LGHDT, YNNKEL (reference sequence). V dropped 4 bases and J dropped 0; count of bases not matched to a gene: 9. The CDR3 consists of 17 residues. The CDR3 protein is CASSPRTSRSSYNEQFF. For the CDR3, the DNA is TGTGCCAGCAGCCCCCGGACTAGTCGAAGCTCCTACAATGAGCAGTTCTTC.

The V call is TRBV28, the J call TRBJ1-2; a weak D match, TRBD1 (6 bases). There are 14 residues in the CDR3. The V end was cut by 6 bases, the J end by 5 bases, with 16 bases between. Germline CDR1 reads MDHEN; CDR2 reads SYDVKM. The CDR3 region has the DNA TGTGCCAGCAGCCCCCCTGGGGGCTGGTATGGCTACACCTTC. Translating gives CASSPPGGWYGYTF.

In DNA, the CDR3 is TGTGCCAGCAGTTACTCGAAAGCGGGGGGGAACAATGAGCAGTTCTTC. It encodes CASSYSKAGGNNEQFF. J is TRBJ2-1 and V is TRBV6-5, with 10 bases lining up with TRBD2. V lost 0 bases, J lost 5 bases, and 4 bases stayed unmatched. The CDR3 covers 16 residues. The germline V gene encodes CDR1 MNHEY and CDR2 SVGAGI.